Presented here are 12 T cell receptor beta chains from one specimen sequenced in a study of Ad26.COV2.S vaccination and SARS-CoV-2 variants. The treatment was: about 20 received Ad26.COV2.S at low or high dose, single or two shots; several received placebo; per-sample allocation not given. Following the first vaccine or placebo injection, samples were taken on day 63. Libraries were prepared by immunoSEQ multiplex PCR; TCRdb keeps only in-frame clonotypes and omits some of them. The sample lists roughly 410,000 clones, 83% occurring once. The source material was peripheral blood, sampled in a trial of Ad26.COV2.S vaccine versus placebo. These receptor sequences come from a person aged 18-65 years who received the Ad26.COV2.S COVID-19 vaccine or a placebo.

V gene TRBV5-4 combines with J gene TRBJ1-6; tentatively, D is TRBD1 (5 bases). V was pared by 1 base and J by 8 bases, with 7 bases between. Germline values: CDR1 SGHNT, CDR2 YYREEE (reference sequence). The CDR3 consists of 13 residues. The CDR3 loop is CASSLSTDSPLHF. The CDR3 DNA reads as TGTGCCAGCAGCTTGTCGACAGATTCACCCCTCCACTTT.

This chain joins TRBV4-1 and TRBJ2-7; 8 bases are shared with TRBD1. J was trimmed by 3 bases and V by 1 base; bases with no gene match: 5. Germline V CDR1 and CDR2: MGHRA, YSYEKL. This CDR3 region has 15 residues. CDR3 nucleotide sequence: TGCGCCAGCAGCCAAGTGAGTACAGGGGGCTACGAGCAGTACTTC. It encodes CASSQVSTGGYEQYF.

J is TRBJ2-7 and V is TRBV4-1, with 8 positions matching TRBD1. The J segment lost 1 base and the V segment lost 3 bases, leaving 2 bases of the junction unmatched. Germline CDR1 is MGHRA and CDR2 is YSYEKL. CDR3 length: 14 amino acids. CDR3 in amino acids: CASSQRTGSYEQYF. The CDR3 DNA follows: TGCGCCAGCAGCCAGAGGACAGGGTCCTACGAGCAGTACTTC.

V is TRBV12-5 and J is TRBJ2-3, with 7 positions matching TRBD2. The CDR3 consists of 12 residues. J lost 7 bases, V lost 9 bases, and 7 bases had no gene match. The V gene's germline CDR1 is LGHNT and CDR2 FRNRAP. In nucleotides, the CDR3 is TGTGCTAGCCTGAGGGAGGGATATACGCAGTATTTT. Its protein is CASLREGYTQYF.

Within the sample, this clone is medium-sized (0.01 to 0.1%). Other DNA sequences within the sample encode an identical CDR3. V is TRBV5-8 and J is TRBJ1-5; weak D call: TRBD1 (6 bases). V was cut by 2 bases and J by 0 bases, with 9 bases left in between. The CDR3 is made up of 15 amino acids. CDR1 is SGHTS and CDR2 is YDEGEE in the germline V gene. The CDR3: CASSLQGYSNQPQHF. The CDR3 DNA is TGTGCCAGCAGCTTACAGGGATATAGCAATCAGCCCCAGCATTTT.

The chain recombines TRBV18 with TRBJ1-5; D call uncertain. There are 13 residues in the CDR3. Trimming pared 5 bases from V and 8 bases from J, leaving 13 bases between. The germline V gene encodes CDR1 KGHSH and CDR2 LQKENI. The CDR3 nucleotides read TGTGCCAGCTCATTTCAAGGAGATGAGCCCCAGCATTTT. The encoded protein is CASSFQGDEPQHF.

This clone was observed a few times. The J gene is TRBJ2-2, the V gene TRBV7-9; no firm D call. V dropped 3 bases and J dropped 6 bases, with 26 bases sitting between them. There are 19 residues in the CDR3. Germline V gene lookup returns CDR1 SEHNR and CDR2 FQNEAQ (reference sequence). The CDR3 sequence is CASSLSIGTGRSRSGELFF. Here the CDR3 DNA reads TGTGCCAGCAGCTTGTCGATAGGAACGGGCAGGAGTCGGTCCGGGGAGCTGTTTTTT.

This chain uses TRBV29-1 with TRBJ2-7; D remains unclear. The germline CDR1 and CDR2 sequences are SQVTM and ANQGSEA. Deletions cut 4 bases from V and 3 bases from J, with 13 bases between. The CDR3 runs 13 residues. The CDR3 sequence is CSVGIAPNYEQYF. Here the CDR3 DNA reads TGCAGCGTTGGGATAGCTCCGAACTACGAGCAGTACTTC.

The chain combines TRBV18 with TRBJ1-1, with D hard to call. From germline, CDR1 is KGHSH and CDR2 LQKENI. Between the trimmed V and J ends, which lost 2 bases and 8 bases, there was a span of 12 bases. The CDR3 loop spans 13 amino acids. The CDR3, as DNA: TGTGCCAGCTCACCAACTGGCATAGCGGAAGCTTTCTTT. This codes for CASSPTGIAEAFF.

J is TRBJ1-4 and V is TRBV27, with 7 positions matching TRBD1. The CDR3 spans 16 residues. Germline CDR1 and CDR2: MNHEY and SMNVEV (reference sequence). Trimming at V came to 6 bases and at J to 5 bases, leaving 12 bases not matched to a gene. The CDR3 spells CASRPNRDSVNEKLFF. In DNA form, the CDR3 reads TGTGCCAGCAGACCAAACCGGGACAGTGTGAATGAAAAACTGTTTTTT.

V is TRBV2 and J is TRBJ1-2; TRBD1 matches 10 bases. The V and J ends lost 0 bases and 7 bases, in that order; junction bases with no gene match: 5. The germline V gene has CDR1 SNHLY and CDR2 FYNNEI. The CDR3 spans 15 residues. The CDR3 sequence: CASSEARDRGAGYTF. DNA for the CDR3: TGTGCCAGCAGTGAAGCGCGGGACAGGGGTGCTGGCTACACCTTC.

V and J are TRBV4-1 and TRBJ2-5, with unresolved D. V lost 4 bases to trimming and J lost 2 bases, with 8 bases between them. The CDR3 totals 13 residues. Germline V gene sequence: CDR1 MGHRA, CDR2 YSYEKL. The CDR3 loop is CASSRTAQETQYF. The CDR3 nucleotides are TGCGCCAGCAGCCGAACAGCACAAGAGACCCAGTACTTC.